This T cell receptor beta chain was documented in a study of T cells in localized non-small cell lung cancer. Assay used: immunoSEQ multiplex PCR; TCRdb lists only in-frame clones, some missing. The repertoire includes more than 30,000 clones, roughly 86% of them detected once, and 4.2% sits in the top ten. Note on this clone: Its antigen is undetermined.

CDR3 length: 14 residues. CDR1 is KGHSH and CDR2 is LQKENI in the germline V gene. The V end was cut by 5 bases, the J end by 0 bases, with 10 bases between. Study results and caveats: The study linked higher blood T cell density to longer overall survival. Uninvolved adjacent lung, not tumor, had the highest T cell clonality. The study detected a median roughly 61 of the top 100 tumor clones in adjacent lung.

The TCR was taken from a woman aged 40-69 years with stage III lung adenocarcinoma. The genes are TRBV18 and TRBJ2-5; D might be TRBD2 (6 bases). The sample in question was peripheral blood mononuclear cells, obtained before any cancer treatment. CDR3 residues: CASSRGGDQETQYF. The CDR3 region has the DNA TGTGCCAGCTCAAGGGGAGGAGACCAAGAGACCCAGTACTTC.